This T cell receptor beta chain was sequenced for a study of T cells after yellow fever vaccination. About the study: Fractions of low cell number were prepared using SMART-Seq v4 Ultra Low Input.

This clonotype was seen only a few times. Its antigen is undetermined. In making TCR cDNA, 5'RACE template switching added a universal primer site and UMIs to it. TCRdb reanalysed the 5' RACE reads using MiXCR and keeps one entry per CDR3 protein. The repertoire includes fewer than 650,000 distinct CDR3 sequences, 20% to 25% of them detected once, and about a sixth sits in the top ten. Whole-study findings and limits: A large majority of primary-vaccination clones showed up again after the booster (96% CD4, roughly 91% CD8). Although most clonotypes did not, a small share appeared in both CD4 and CD8 compartments.

This TCR was recovered from a man aged 18 to 29 who received the YFV17D yellow fever vaccine. The specimen comprised PBMCs, sampled about 21 days after the first yellow fever vaccination.

This CDR3 reads CSAPILGQGSAEAFF. In DNA form, the CDR3 reads TGCAGTGCACCAATCCTGGGACAGGGGTCCGCTGAAGCTTTCTTT. The chain couples TRBV20-1 to TRBJ1-1; 10 bases line up with TRBD1. The V gene end was trimmed by 6 bases and the J gene end by 6 bases; junction bases not matched to a gene: 13. The CDR3 loop spans 15 amino acids. Germline CDR1 and CDR2: DFQATT and SNEGSKA (reference sequence).